This paragraph reports one T cell receptor (beta chain). The clone's antigen remains unknown. Base-call qualities are not available, and no considerably larger clone is one nucleotide away. The sample is drawn from a study of control samples from healthy donors and cancer patients (dated by TCRdb to 2019 to 2021). Clipping removes 3 bases from V and 2 bases from J, with 0 as the unmatched junction base count. The CDR3 covers 13 residues, taking in both the cysteine and the phenylalanine. Only the CDR3 portion is preserved as DNA: 39 bases, with reading frame beginning at the first base. The library relied on the immunoSEQ multiplex PCR assay. TCRdb retrieved this table from immuneACCESS and kept in-frame rearrangements only. Not all clones are present; in checked studies, unresolved V genes account for under half, and no reason is known for the remainder. This sample holds 110,000 or so clones; 90% were observed only once. Together, the top ten hold about 4.7% of the sample.

The sequence is built from TRBV12-3 or TRBV12-4 and TRBJ2-7; TRBD2 lines up with 8 middle nucleotides. Sequences were obtained from blood. The sequence was obtained from a human donor in good health. The donor label of this sample is uncertain. Here is the DNA: TGTGCCAGCAGTTTGGGACTAGCCTACGAGCAGTACTTC. This yields the protein CASSLGLAYEQYF.